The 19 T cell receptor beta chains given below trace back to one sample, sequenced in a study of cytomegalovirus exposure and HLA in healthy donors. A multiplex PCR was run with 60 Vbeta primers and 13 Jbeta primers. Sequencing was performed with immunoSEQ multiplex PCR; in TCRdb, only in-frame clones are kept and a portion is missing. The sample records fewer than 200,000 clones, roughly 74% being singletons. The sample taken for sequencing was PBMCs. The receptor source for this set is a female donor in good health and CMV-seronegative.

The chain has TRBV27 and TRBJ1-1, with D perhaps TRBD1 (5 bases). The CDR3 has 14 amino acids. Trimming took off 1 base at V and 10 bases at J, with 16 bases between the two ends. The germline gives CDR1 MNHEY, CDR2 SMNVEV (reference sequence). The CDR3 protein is CASSLLGGAVGAFF. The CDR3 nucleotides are TGTGCCAGCAGTTTATTGGGCGGGGCCGTTGGAGCTTTCTTT.

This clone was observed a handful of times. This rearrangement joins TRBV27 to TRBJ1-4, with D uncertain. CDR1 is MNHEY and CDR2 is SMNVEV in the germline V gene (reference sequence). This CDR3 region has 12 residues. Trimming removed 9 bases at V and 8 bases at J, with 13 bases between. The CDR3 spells CARLVRLEKLFF. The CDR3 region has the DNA TGTGCCAGACTGGTCCGATTGGAAAAACTGTTTTTT.

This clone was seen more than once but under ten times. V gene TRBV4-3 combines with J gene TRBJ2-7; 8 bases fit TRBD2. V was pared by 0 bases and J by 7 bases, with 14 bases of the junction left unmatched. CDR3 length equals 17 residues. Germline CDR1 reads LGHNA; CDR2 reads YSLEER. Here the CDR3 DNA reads TGCGCCAGCAGCCAAGATCTCTTCGCGGGAGGAAATACGGAGCAGTACTTC. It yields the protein CASSQDLFAGGNTEQYF.

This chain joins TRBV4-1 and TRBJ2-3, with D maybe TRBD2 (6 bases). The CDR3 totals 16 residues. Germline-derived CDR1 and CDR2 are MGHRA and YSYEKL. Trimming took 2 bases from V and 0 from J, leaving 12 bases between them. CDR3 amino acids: CASSQSTGTSTDTQYF. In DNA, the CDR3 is TGCGCCAGCAGCCAATCGACCGGGACTAGCACAGATACGCAGTATTTT.

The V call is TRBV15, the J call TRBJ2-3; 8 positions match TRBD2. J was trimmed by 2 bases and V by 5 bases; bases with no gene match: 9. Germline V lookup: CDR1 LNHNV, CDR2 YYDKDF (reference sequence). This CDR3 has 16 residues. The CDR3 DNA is TGTGCCACCAGCCCCCCGGGACTAGACCTCACAGATACGCAGTATTTT. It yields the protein CATSPPGLDLTDTQYF. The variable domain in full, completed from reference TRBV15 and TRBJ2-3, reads DAMVIQNPRYQVTQFGKPVTLSCSQTLNHNVMYWYQQKSSQAPKLLFHYYDKDFNNEADTPDNFQSRRPNTSFCFLDIRSPGLGDTAMYLCATSPPGLDLTDTQYFGPGTRLTVL.

CDR3 amino acids: CASSFREKNIQYF. CDR3 nucleotides: TGCGCCAGCAGCTTTAGGGAGAAAAACATTCAGTACTTC. This chain uses TRBV5-1 with TRBJ2-4, with D perhaps TRBD2 (5 bases). This CDR3 has 13 residues. V was trimmed by 2 bases and J by 4 bases, leaving 7 bases between them. Germline values: CDR1 SGHRS, CDR2 YFSETQ. Supplemented by reference TRBV5-1 and TRBJ2-4, the full variable domain reads KAGVTQTPRYLIKTRGQQVTLSCSPISGHRSVSWYQQTPGQGLQFLFEYFSETQRNKGNFPGRFSGRQFSNSRSEMNVSTLELGDSALYLCASSFREKNIQYFGAGTRLSVL.

CDR3 region: CASSQEPGGLNRNEQFF. CDR3 nucleotide sequence: TGCGCCAGCAGCCAGGAACCGGGGGGGCTTAATCGCAATGAGCAGTTCTTC. V and J are TRBV4-1 and TRBJ2-1, with 8 bases identical to TRBD2. The length of the CDR3 is 17 residues. V gave up 3 bases and J gave up 6 bases; unmatched junction bases: 13. Germline CDR1 is MGHRA and CDR2 is YSYEKL.

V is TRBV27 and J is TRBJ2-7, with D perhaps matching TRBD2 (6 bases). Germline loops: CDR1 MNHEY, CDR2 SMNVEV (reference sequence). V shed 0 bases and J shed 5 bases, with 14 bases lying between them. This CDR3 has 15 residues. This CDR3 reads CASSLSARERHEQYF. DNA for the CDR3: TGTGCCAGCAGTTTATCGGCCCGGGAGCGCCACGAGCAGTACTTC.

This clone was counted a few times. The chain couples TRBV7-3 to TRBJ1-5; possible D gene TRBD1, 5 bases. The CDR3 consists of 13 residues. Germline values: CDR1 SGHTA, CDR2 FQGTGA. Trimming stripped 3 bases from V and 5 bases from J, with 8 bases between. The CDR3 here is CASSLGEDQPQHF. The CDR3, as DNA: TGTGCCAGCAGCTTGGGGGAGGATCAGCCCCAGCATTTT. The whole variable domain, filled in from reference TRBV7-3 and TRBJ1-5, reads GAGVSQTPSNKVTEKGKYVELRCDPISGHTALYWYRQSLGQGPEFLIYFQGTGAADDSGLPNDRFFAVRPEGSVSTLKIQRTERGDSAVYLCASSLGEDQPQHFGDGTRLSIL.

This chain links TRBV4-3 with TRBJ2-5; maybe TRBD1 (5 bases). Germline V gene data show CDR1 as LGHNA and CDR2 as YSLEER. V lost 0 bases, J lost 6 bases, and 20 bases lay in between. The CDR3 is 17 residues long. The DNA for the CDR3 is TGCGCCAGCAGCCAAGATAGTGGTGGGGCCAGGGCCCAGACCCAGTACTTC. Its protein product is CASSQDSGGARAQTQYF.

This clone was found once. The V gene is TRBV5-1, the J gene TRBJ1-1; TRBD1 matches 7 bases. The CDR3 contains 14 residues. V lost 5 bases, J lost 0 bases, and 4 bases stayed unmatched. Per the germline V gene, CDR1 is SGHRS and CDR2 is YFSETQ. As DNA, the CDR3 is TGCGCCAGCAGGACAGGGAGGATGAACACTGAAGCTTTCTTT. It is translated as CASRTGRMNTEAFF.

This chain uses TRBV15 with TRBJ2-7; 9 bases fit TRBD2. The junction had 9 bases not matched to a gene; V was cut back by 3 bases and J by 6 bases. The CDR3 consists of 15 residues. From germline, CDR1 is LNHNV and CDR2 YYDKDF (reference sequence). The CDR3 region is CATSSTGTSFSEQYF. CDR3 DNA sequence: TGTGCCACCAGCAGCACCGGGACTAGCTTTTCCGAGCAGTACTTC.

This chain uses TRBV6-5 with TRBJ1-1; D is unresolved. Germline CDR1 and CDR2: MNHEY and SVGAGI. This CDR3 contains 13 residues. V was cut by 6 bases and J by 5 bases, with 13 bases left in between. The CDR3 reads CASRAGFGTEAFF. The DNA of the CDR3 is TGTGCCAGCAGAGCGGGATTTGGGACTGAAGCTTTCTTT.

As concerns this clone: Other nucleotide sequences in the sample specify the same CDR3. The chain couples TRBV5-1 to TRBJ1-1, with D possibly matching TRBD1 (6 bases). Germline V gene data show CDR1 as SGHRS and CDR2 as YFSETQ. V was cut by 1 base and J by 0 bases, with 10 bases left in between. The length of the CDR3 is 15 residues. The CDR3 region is CASSLRQGLNTEAFF. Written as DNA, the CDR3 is TGCGCCAGCAGCTTGAGGCAGGGGTTGAACACTGAAGCTTTCTTT.

CDR3: CASRTTGITDTQYF. The CDR3 DNA follows: TGTGCCAGCAGGACTACAGGGATAACAGATACGCAGTATTTT. The rearrangement joins TRBV6-5 to TRBJ2-3; possible D gene TRBD1, 6 bases. CDR3 length equals 14 residues. Germline CDR1 and CDR2: MNHEY and SVGAGI. V gave up 6 bases and J gave up 3 bases, with 13 bases separating them.

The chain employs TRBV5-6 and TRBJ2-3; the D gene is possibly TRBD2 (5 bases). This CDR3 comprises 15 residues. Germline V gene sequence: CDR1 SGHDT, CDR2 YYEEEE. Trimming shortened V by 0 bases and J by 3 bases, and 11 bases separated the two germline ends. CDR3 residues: CASSLGGVGTDTQYF. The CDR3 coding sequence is TGTGCCAGCAGCTTGGGGGGAGTGGGAACAGATACGCAGTATTTT.

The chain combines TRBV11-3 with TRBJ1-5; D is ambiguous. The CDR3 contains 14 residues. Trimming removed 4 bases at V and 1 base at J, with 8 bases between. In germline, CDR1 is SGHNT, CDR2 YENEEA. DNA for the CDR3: TGTGCCAGCAGCTCGGGAGGAAGCAATCAGCCCCAGCATTTT. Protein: CASSSGGSNQPQHF.

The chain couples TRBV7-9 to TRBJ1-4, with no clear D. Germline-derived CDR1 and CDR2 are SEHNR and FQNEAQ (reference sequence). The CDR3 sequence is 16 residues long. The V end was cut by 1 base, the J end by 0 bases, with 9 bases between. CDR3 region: CASSLVRSTTNEKLFF. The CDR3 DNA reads TGTGCCAGCAGCTTAGTTAGATCTACAACTAATGAAAAACTGTTTTTT.

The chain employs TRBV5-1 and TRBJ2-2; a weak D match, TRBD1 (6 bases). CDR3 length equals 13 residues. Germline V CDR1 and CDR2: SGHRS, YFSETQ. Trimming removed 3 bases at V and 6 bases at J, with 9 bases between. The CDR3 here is CASSSTGPGELFF. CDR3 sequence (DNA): TGCGCCAGCAGCTCAACAGGGCCCGGGGAGCTGTTTTTT.